The clone carrying this TCR beta chain was detected only a few times. Antigen specificity is unknown. These data come from a study of T cells in Graves' hyperthyroidism and ophthalmopathy. For the study at large: Pretreatment peripheral blood was obtained at initial diagnosis. Overall study findings and caveats: Ophthalmopathy got predicted by the model a median approximately 6.3 months before its onset.

Amplification of TCR beta CDR3 regions was performed using RNA transcripts as template. The HTBI primer set was used in a first-round RT-PCR of the TCR CDR3. TCRdb analysed the multiplex PCR reads with MiXCR anew, one entry per CDR3 protein. Among around 400,000 distinct CDR3 sequences, roughly 25% were seen once, and the ten largest hold 70% to 75%. Diagnostic assessment was based on clinical symptoms, serum thyroxine and TRAb, thyroid ultrasound and orbital computed tomography. Fresh peripheral blood, more than 9 ml, yielded the PBMCs. The clonotype was recovered from a man aged 45-65 years with Graves' hyperthyroidism. Input material: blood.

CDR3 protein: CATVQPNTGELFF. In DNA, the CDR3 is TGTGCCACTGTACAACCGAACACCGGGGAGCTGTTTTTT. The V call is TRBV24-1, the J call TRBJ2-2; D call uncertain. Germline values: CDR1 KGHDR, CDR2 SFDVKD. The length of the CDR3 is 13 residues. The germline V and J ends were trimmed by 10 bases and 0 bases, with 8 bases remaining between them.